The 7 T cell receptor beta chains listed next were all sequenced from one sample in a study of beta chain features in type 1 diabetes. Their cognate antigens are unknown. Overall study results and limits: The study found moderately but significantly shorter TCRB CDR3s in all four CD4+ subsets of Type 1 diabetes patients.

As every portion of the isolated RNA was reverse transcribed, the sequencing read expressed TCRB transcripts. Generated by immunoSEQ multiplex PCR, the TCRdb table keeps only in-frame clones and is missing some. The top ten clones hold around 2.1% of a sample with some 44,000 clones, roughly 70% of them seen once. The specimen sequenced was Tregs from blood. These receptors were collected from a woman younger than 35 with type 1 diabetes.

This chain joins TRBV5-1 and TRBJ2-7, with D unclear. Germline V gene data show CDR1 as SGHRS and CDR2 as YFSETQ. This CDR3 region has 13 residues. Trimming took off 3 bases at V and 3 bases at J, with 10 bases between the two ends. The CDR3 sequence: CASSSRSSYEQYF. The CDR3, as DNA: TGCGCCAGCAGCTCCCGGTCTAGCTACGAGCAGTACTTC.

The J gene is TRBJ2-5, the V gene TRBV5-3; a possible D gene is TRBD1 (6 bases). TRBV5-3 is an open reading frame whose function is uncertain. The CDR3 has 15 amino acids. V was clipped by 4 bases and J by 2 bases, with 15 bases between them. CDR3 region: CARSDPPGHQETQYF. The CDR3 DNA is TGTGCCAGAAGCGATCCCCCGGGACATCAAGAGACCCAGTACTTC.

The table lists this clone with a few counts. The genes are TRBV5-6 and TRBJ2-1; D is undetermined. Between the trimmed V and J ends, which lost 0 bases and 2 bases, there was a span of 6 bases. Germline assignment: CDR1 SGHDT and CDR2 YYEEEE. The CDR3 totals 14 residues. The CDR3 sequence: CASSLVSPYNEQFF. In nucleotides, the CDR3 is TGTGCCAGCAGCTTGGTATCCCCCTACAATGAGCAGTTCTTC. Looking up the rest from reference TRBV5-6 and TRBJ2-1 gives the full variable domain: DAGVTQSPTHLIKTRGQQVTLRCSPKSGHDTVSWYQQALGQGPQFIFQYYEEEERQRGNFPDRFSGHQFPNYSSELNVNALLLGDSALYLCASSLVSPYNEQFFGPGTRLTVL.

V gene TRBV5-8 combines with J gene TRBJ2-5; D is uncertain. The end of the DNA fits TRBJ2-7 better, so the J call may be wrong. Germline CDR1 and CDR2: SGHTS and YDEGEE. The CDR3 contains 14 residues. This chain's CDR3 is CASSLGTQWGEQYF. The CDR3 nucleotides read TGTGCCAGCAGCTTGGGGACGCAATGGGGCGAGCAGTACTTC.

The chain combines TRBV5-1 with TRBJ2-2; TRBD1 might be the D (6 bases). The CDR3 is 14 amino acids. Trimming cost V 4 bases and J 4 bases, with 11 bases left between them. Germline assignment: CDR1 SGHRS and CDR2 YFSETQ. CDR3 region: CASSLQGGTGELFF. The CDR3 coding sequence is TGCGCCAGCAGCCTACAGGGTGGCACCGGGGAGCTGTTTTTT. Drawing the rest from reference TRBV5-1 and TRBJ2-2, the complete variable domain is KAGVTQTPRYLIKTRGQQVTLSCSPISGHRSVSWYQQTPGQGLQFLFEYFSETQRNKGNFPGRFSGRQFSNSRSEMNVSTLELGDSALYLCASSLQGGTGELFFGEGSRLTVL.

V is TRBV6-5 and J is TRBJ2-1; D is uncertain. Trimming took 7 bases from V and 0 from J, leaving 7 bases between them. The CDR3 has 13 residues. Germline assignment: CDR1 MNHEY and CDR2 SVGAGI. CDR3 region: CASTSPSYNEQFF. The CDR3 DNA is TGTGCCAGCACGAGTCCCTCCTACAATGAGCAGTTCTTC.

This sequence joins TRBV7-2 and TRBJ2-1; D remains ambiguous. The CDR3 is 15 residues long. The V gene's germline CDR1 is SGHTA and CDR2 FQGNSA. V lost 5 bases and J lost 0, with 11 bases in between. The CDR3 DNA sequence: TGTGCCAGCAGCCCAACGGTAGTCTCCTACAATGAGCAGTTCTTC. Translated: CASSPTVVSYNEQFF.